A single sample gave rise to the 9 T cell receptor beta chains below, sequenced in a study of T cell responses to AZD1222 COVID-19 vaccine. Profiled with immunoSEQ multiplex PCR; TCRdb holds only in-frame clones, not every one. The sample shows 150,000 to 200,000 clones, 85% to 95% of them seen only once. The source material was peripheral blood, sampled on day 0 of AZD1222 vaccination. The receptors originated from an adult in good health.

This clone was counted a single time. This chain uses TRBV19 with TRBJ1-1; D gene ambiguous. The germline CDR1 and CDR2 sequences are LNHDA and SQIVND (reference sequence). This CDR3 contains 12 residues. V was cut by 7 bases and J by 11 bases, with 17 bases left in between. As DNA, the CDR3 is TGTGCCAGTACCCACCCCACTGGGAGGGCTTTCTTT. Translated: CASTHPTGRAFF.

A note on this clone: Other DNA sequences in this sample translate to the same CDR3. DNA of the CDR3: TGCGCCAGCAGCTTTACGGGGAACACTGAAGCTTTCTTT. Protein sequence: CASSFTGNTEAFF. The chain recombines TRBV5-1 with TRBJ1-1; the D is unclear. Germline loops: CDR1 SGHRS, CDR2 YFSETQ. V was cut by 2 bases and J by 1 base, with 6 bases left in between. CDR3 length: 13 residues.

The chain is built from TRBV18 and TRBJ1-4; perhaps TRBD1 as D (6 bases). The V and J ends lost 6 bases and 2 bases respectively, with 13 bases between them. The CDR3 runs 15 residues. CDR1 and CDR2 (germline): KGHSH, LQKENI. The CDR3 sequence: CASSPQGPTNEKLFF. The CDR3 nucleotides are TGTGCCAGCTCCCCCCAGGGGCCGACTAATGAAAAACTGTTTTTT. The entire variable domain, with the rest obtained from reference TRBV18 and TRBJ1-4, is as follows: NAGVMQNPRHLVRRRGQEARLRCSPMKGHSHVYWYRQLPEEGLKFMVYLQKENIIDESGMPKERFSAEFPKEGPSILRIQQVVRGDSAAYFCASSPQGPTNEKLFFGSGTQLSVL.

This rearrangement joins TRBV5-1 to TRBJ2-7; D may be TRBD1 (5 bases). CDR1 is SGHRS, CDR2 YFSETQ, per germline. V was pared by 2 bases and J by 2 bases, with 8 bases between. The CDR3 extends over 13 amino acids. The chain's CDR3 is CASSLSGTYEQYF. DNA of the CDR3: TGCGCCAGCAGCTTATCAGGGACCTACGAGCAGTACTTC.

A word on this clone: The junction and the germline gene differ at one end; a read error may be behind it. The sample holds other DNA sequences that translate to the same CDR3. The rearrangement links TRBV3-1 (or the pseudogene TRBV3-2) to TRBJ1-1, with D unclear. Per germline, CDR1 LGHDT and CDR2 YNNKEL (reference sequence). This CDR3 has 12 residues. The CDR3 protein is CASSQANTEAFF. The CDR3, as DNA: TGTGCCAGCAGTCAAGCAAACACTGAAGCTTTCTTT.

The genes are TRBV29-1 and TRBJ1-1; no firm D call. The length of the CDR3 is 12 residues. Germline loops: CDR1 SQVTM, CDR2 ANQGSEA. V dropped 4 bases and J dropped 2 bases, with 8 bases sitting between them. As DNA, the CDR3 is TGCAGCGTTGTGCGGGGTAACACTGAAGCTTTCTTT. Its translation is CSVVRGNTEAFF. Using reference TRBV29-1 and TRBJ1-1 for the parts outside the CDR3, the full variable domain is SAVISQKPSRDICQRGTSLTIQCQVDSQVTMMFWYRQQPGQSLTLIATANQGSEATYESGFVIDKFPISRPNLTFSTLTVSNMSPEDSSIYLCSVVRGNTEAFFGQGTRLTVV.

V usage is TRBV7-9 and J usage is TRBJ2-7; D possibly corresponds to TRBD1 (6 bases). The CDR3 covers 14 residues. V was trimmed by 4 bases and J by 2 bases, leaving 12 bases between them. The germline V gene has CDR1 SEHNR and CDR2 FQNEAQ (reference sequence). CDR3 sequence (DNA): TGTGCCAGCAGCTCGACAGGAGATCCCTACGAGCAGTACTTC. Its translation: CASSSTGDPYEQYF.

The chain couples TRBV18 to TRBJ1-2; D not certain. The CDR3 contains 15 residues. Trimming left V 3 bases short and J 3 bases short, with 14 bases between. The germline V gene has CDR1 KGHSH and CDR2 LQKENI. The CDR3 sequence is CASSPSGRDHYGYTF. The CDR3 DNA sequence: TGTGCCAGCTCACCGTCGGGAAGGGATCACTATGGCTACACCTTC.

The rearrangement uses TRBV5-4 and TRBJ1-1, with D unclear. Trimming removed 2 bases from V and 6 bases from J, with 14 bases in between. CDR3 size: 14 residues. The V gene's germline CDR1 is SGHNT and CDR2 YYREEE (reference sequence). The CDR3 spells CASSFEGVKAEAFF. The CDR3 coding sequence is TGTGCCAGCAGCTTTGAGGGAGTGAAGGCTGAAGCTTTCTTT. The complete variable domain, with remaining parts taken from reference TRBV5-4 and TRBJ1-1, reads ETGVTQSPTHLIKTRGQQVTLRCSSQSGHNTVSWYQQALGQGPQFIFQYYREEENGRGNFPPRFSGLQFPNYSSELNVNALELDDSALYLCASSFEGVKAEAFFGQGTRLTVV.